A selection of T cell receptor beta chains follows, all from one sample in a study of blood T cell repertoires in COVID-19. Clones were sequenced by immunoSEQ multiplex PCR, and TCRdb holds only the in-frame ones, with some missing. The data show under 15,000 clones, around 82% seen once. The material sequenced was peripheral blood. These receptors were taken from a human donor in a cohort sampled during active COVID-19. The CDR3 runs from the conserved cysteine through the conserved F or W. The D gene is left open where the match is weak. Size values are once, few and many counts, or a class for expanded clones, and some rows have none.

d_call clone_size j_call cdr3_length v_call cdr3_nt cdr3_aa
TRBD2 - TRBJ2-5 17 TRBV10-2 TGCGCCAGCAGCGGGACTAGCGGGGTGGCTTTCCAAGAGACCCAGTACTTC CASSGTSGVAFQETQYF
- - TRBJ2-1 16 TRBV19 TGTGCCAGTAGCTCAGGGGGGCCGAGCTCCTACAATGAGCAGTTCTTC CASSSGGPSSYNEQFF
TRBD1 - TRBJ1-2 15 TRBV18 TGTGCCAGCTCACCCTTAGGGACAGGCGACTATGGCTACACCTTC CASSPLGTGDYGYTF
- - TRBJ2-1 14 TRBV5-1 TGCGCCAGCTCCCGACTTATATTTTACAATGAGCAGTTCTTC CASSRLIFYNEQFF
TRBD1 once TRBJ1-2 14 TRBV9 TGTGCCAGCAGCACTCCAGGGGGTTACTATGGCTACACCTTC CASSTPGGYYGYTF
- - TRBJ2-7 11 TRBV28 TGTGCCAGCAGGGTTCGGTTCGAGCAGTACTTC CASRVRFEQYF
TRBD2 - TRBJ2-1 16 TRBV6-6 TGTGCCAGCAGTCCCCAAGCGGGGGGCTTAATCAATGAGCAGTTCTTC CASSPQAGGLINEQFF
- few TRBJ2-2 14 TRBV14 TGTGCCAGCAGCCAATCGGTCCTCACCGGGGAGCTGTTTTTT CASSQSVLTGELFF
- - TRBJ2-3 13 TRBV6-1 TGTGCCAGCAGTGAAGGACAGCCAGATACGCAGTATTTT CASSEGQPDTQYF
- - TRBJ1-1 14 TRBV30 TGTGCCTGGATCCGGAATGGCAGGGCCACTGAAGCTTTCTTT CAWIRNGRATEAFF
- - TRBJ1-2 15 TRBV5-1 TGCGCCAGCAGCGGACTCCCGGGGTCAACCTATGGCTACACCTTC CASSGLPGSTYGYTF
TRBD1 - TRBJ2-7 15 TRBV5-5 TGTGCCAGCAGCTTGGCGGCAGGGGGTCCCTACGAGCAGTACTTC CASSLAAGGPYEQYF
- - TRBJ2-5 13 TRBV12-3/TRBV12-4 TGTGCCAGCAGTTTCGACAGGTCCACCACCCAGTACTTC CASSFDRSTTQYF
- - TRBJ2-1 15 TRBV5-1 TGCGCCAGCAGCTTCAGGGATGTCAGCTACAATGAGCAGTTCTTC CASSFRDVSYNEQFF
- - TRBJ2-1 15 TRBV7-9 TGTGCCAGCAGCTTTGGCCCTGGAGCCTACAATGAGCAGTTCTTC CASSFGPGAYNEQFF
TRBD1 - TRBJ1-6 14 TRBV2 TGTGCCAGCAGGGACAGGGGGAGGGCTTCACCCCTCCACTTT CASRDRGRASPLHF
- - TRBJ2-5 16 TRBV7-2 TGTGCCAGCAGCCCGGCGGAGGGGCTGAGGCAAGAGACCCAGTACTTC CASSPAEGLRQETQYF
- - TRBJ2-1 14 TRBV4-3 TGCGCCAGCAGCCAAGATAGGACCGGGGGTGAGCAGTTCTTC CASSQDRTGGEQFF
- - TRBJ1-5 14 TRBV6-5 TGTGCCAGCAGGGAGGGAGTGGGCGCTCAGCCCCAGCATTTT CASREGVGAQPQHF
TRBD1 few TRBJ1-4 15 TRBV7-2 TGTGCCAGCAGCACCCACAGGGGGCGAAATGAAAAACTGTTTTTT CASSTHRGRNEKLFF
TRBD1 - TRBJ2-7 15 TRBV9 TGTGCCAGCAGCGTCCGGACAGGGAAGGCCTACGAGCAGTACTTC CASSVRTGKAYEQYF
- - TRBJ2-7 13 TRBV6-5 TGTGCCAGCAGACTTCTAAACTCCTACGAGCAGTACTTC CASRLLNSYEQYF
TRBD1 - TRBJ1-6 14 TRBV6-5 TGTGCCAGCATGACAGGGGCGCGAGGTTCACCCCTCCACTTT CASMTGARGSPLHF
TRBD1 - TRBJ1-1 14 TRBV28 TGTGCCAGCAGTATCGGGACAGGGAAGGCTGAAGCTTTCTTT CASSIGTGKAEAFF
- - TRBJ1-3 17 TRBV5-8 TGTGCCAGCAGCTTAAGCAGGGCGGTACTTTGGGCAAACACCATATATTTT CASSLSRAVLWANTIYF
TRBD1 - TRBJ2-2 16 TRBV5-1 TGCGCCAGCAGCTTGAACTACAGGGGGAACACCGGGGAGCTGTTTTTT CASSLNYRGNTGELFF
TRBD1 once TRBJ2-7 13 TRBV4-3 TGCGCCAGCAGCCTTGGGACAGCCTACGAGCAGTACTTC CASSLGTAYEQYF
- - TRBJ1-2 14 TRBV6-5 TGTGCCAGCAGTTACTCAGGGGCGGGGTATGGCTACACCTTC CASSYSGAGYGYTF
TRBD1 - TRBJ1-2 14 TRBV5-1 TGCGCCAGCACCCTGGACAGGGGCTCCTATGGCTACACCTTC CASTLDRGSYGYTF
TRBD2 - TRBJ2-7 14 TRBV30 TGTGCCTGGAGTACTTGGACTAGCCCCTACGAGCAGTACTTC CAWSTWTSPYEQYF
TRBD1 - TRBJ2-7 14 TRBV9 TGTGCCAGCAGCCCCGAGGACAGGGCGTACGAGCAGTACTTC CASSPEDRAYEQYF
- - TRBJ2-3 15 TRBV11-2 TGTGCCAGCAGCTTAGCATCCGGGTTCACGGATACGCAGTATTTT CASSLASGFTDTQYF
TRBD1 - TRBJ2-7 15 TRBV6-6 TGTGCCAGCAGTGATTCTGGGCAGGGGGCCGACGAGCAGTACTTC CASSDSGQGADEQYF
- - TRBJ1-4 13 TRBV6-5 TGTGCCAGCACCCGAAGGGGGACTGAAAAACTGTTTTTT CASTRRGTEKLFF
TRBD1 once TRBJ2-7 14 TRBV5-5 TGTGCCAGCAGCCGGGACAGTCCCACGTACGAGCAGTACTTC CASSRDSPTYEQYF
- - TRBJ1-3 15 TRBV28 TGTGCCAGCAGTTTCTTTGTGCAGGGTCGTAACACCATATATTTT CASSFFVQGRNTIYF
TRBD1 - TRBJ2-5 13 TRBV29-1 TGCAGCGCCAGGGACAGAACCCAAGAGACCCAGTACTTC CSARDRTQETQYF
- once TRBJ1-1 14 TRBV30 TGTGCCTGGAGTCCGGGGGGCGCGGGCACTGAAGCTTTCTTT CAWSPGGAGTEAFF
TRBD2 - TRBJ2-3 16 TRBV4-3 TGCGCCAGCAGCCGGACTAGCGGGGGGGTCGTAGATACGCAGTATTTT CASSRTSGGVVDTQYF
TRBD1 - TRBJ2-1 15 TRBV19 TGTGCCAGTAGTACGGCGGGACAGGGCCTGAGTGAGCAGTTCTTC CASSTAGQGLSEQFF